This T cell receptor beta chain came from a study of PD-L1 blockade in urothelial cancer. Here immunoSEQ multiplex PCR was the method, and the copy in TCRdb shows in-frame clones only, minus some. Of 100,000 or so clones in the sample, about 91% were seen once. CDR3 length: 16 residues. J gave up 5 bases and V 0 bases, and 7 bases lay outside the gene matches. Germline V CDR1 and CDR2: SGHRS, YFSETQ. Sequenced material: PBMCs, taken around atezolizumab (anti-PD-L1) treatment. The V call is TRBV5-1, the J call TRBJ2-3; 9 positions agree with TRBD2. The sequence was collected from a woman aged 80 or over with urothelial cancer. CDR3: CASSLAGGRAGDTQYF. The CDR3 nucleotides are TGCGCCAGCAGCTTGGCAGGCGGGAGGGCAGGAGATACGCAGTATTTT. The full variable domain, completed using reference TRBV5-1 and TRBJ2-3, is KAGVTQTPRYLIKTRGQQVTLSCSPISGHRSVSWYQQTPGQGLQFLFEYFSETQRNKGNFPGRFSGRQFSNSRSEMNVSTLELGDSALYLCASSLAGGRAGDTQYFGPGTRLTVL.